This T cell receptor (beta chain) was sequenced during a study of human T cells and chemical hapten exposure. Unique molecular identifiers were attached to individual cDNA molecules during library preparation. Each CDR3 protein is one row after TCRdb ran MiXCR on the RACE reads. The sample yields roughly 130,000 distinct CDR3 sequences, approximately 9% seen once. Trimming left V 7 bases short and J 5 bases short, with 15 bases between. The CDR3 loop spans 13 amino acids. Germline CDR1 and CDR2: SQVTM and ANQGSEA. Time point defined: healthy volunteer bleed at 2 weeks. Researchers extracted total RNA from unfractionated whole blood.

The sequence derives from a male donor in good health. Some clones in this sample may be carry-over from other donors' samples. Sequencing was done on a sample of whole blood. This chain links TRBV29-1 with TRBJ2-4; D possibly corresponds to TRBD2 (6 bases). CDR3 amino acids: CSGYGGAENIQYF. The DNA for the CDR3 is TGCAGCGGGTACGGCGGGGCGGAAAACATTCAGTACTTC.